The TCR beta chain described here comes from a study of blood T cell repertoires in COVID-19. Across the study: Acute-phase and convalescent COVID-19 samples originated in the United States, Italy and Spain. PBMCs, B-cell-depleted T cells, or T cells were the source of the cDNA or gDNA that made up the material.

Under the authors' procedure: Amplifying reference gene primers gave estimates of nucleated cell counts. Produced via immunoSEQ multiplex PCR; TCRdb's table is partial and in-frame only. The V and J calls and clone size are taken from that table; D and trimming were inferred from the DNA. Here the sample spans tens of thousands of clones, nearly 90% being singletons. This clone was counted a single time. CDR1 and CDR2 (germline): SGHNT, YYREEE (reference sequence). The germline V and J ends were trimmed by 0 bases and 6 bases, with 10 bases remaining between them. The CDR3 has 14 amino acids. The V gene is TRBV5-4, the J gene TRBJ2-1, with D maybe TRBD2 (5 bases). The sequenced sample consisted of peripheral blood. This TCR was recovered from a man aged 55 to 70 with active COVID-19. The CDR3 bases are TGTGCCAGCAGCTTGGGACTAACGGTCAATGAGCAGTTCTTC. It codes for CASSLGLTVNEQFF. Using reference TRBV5-4 and TRBJ2-1 for the parts outside the CDR3, the full variable domain is ETGVTQSPTHLIKTRGQQVTLRCSSQSGHNTVSWYQQALGQGPQFIFQYYREEENGRGNFPPRFSGLQFPNYSSELNVNALELDDSALYLCASSLGLTVNEQFFGPGTRLTVL.